This T cell receptor beta chain was sequenced in a study of T-cell memory formation after mild COVID-19 (dated by TCRdb to the early 2020s). Notes on the research overall: TCR sequence clusters from the two donors were largely donor specific. Two young, previously healthy adult volunteers made up the cohort, one male and one female. In two donors, T-cell clones that expanded and contracted after mild COVID-19 were followed by sequencing TCRalpha and TCRbeta repertoires longitudinally.

Ficoll-Paque density gradient centrifugation was the method used to isolate PBMCs. With regard to this clonotype: Its antigen is unknown. The sample holds no much larger clone one base away, and base qualities are not on file.

These reads were obtained on an Illumina NovaSeq 6000. cDNA libraries for TCRalpha and TCRbeta were prepared by 5'RACE using constant-segment primers, with sample barcodes and unique molecular identifiers added. RNA was extracted from every sample with Trizol reagent. Libraries were amplified in two PCR steps, with a second sample barcode and Illumina TruSeq adapters added in the second step. The libraries were sequenced on an Illumina NovaSeq using 2 x 150 bp paired-end reads. As for the authors' bioinformatics: With migec v1.2.7, reads were demultiplexed and then collapsed into UMI-guided consensus sequences. Using mixcr v2.1.11, UMI consensuses were aligned to TRA and TRB V and J templates and then assembled into clonotypes. A clonotype was counted as expanded or contracted only when both edgeR and NoisET called the clonotype significant, with the noise models trained on biological replicates. For edgeR calls, a false discovery rate-adjusted p below 0.01 and a log2 fold-change threshold of 1 were applied. As an exploratory analysis of dynamics, max-normalized trajectories of the 1000 most abundant clonotypes were examined by PCA with hierarchical clustering. The CD4 or CD8 phenotype of responding clones was assigned using the separately sequenced CD4+ and CD8+ repertoires. TCRdb reprocessed the public reads (quality trimming at Q25 with fastp, clone calling with MiXCR) and kept in-frame beta chains. Identical CDR3 proteins give one entry, which carries the most common genes and DNA. TCRdb's processing, not the authors' own work, is the source of the V and J calls. The sample data list hundreds of thousands of distinct CDR3 sequences, and 15% to 19% of these were observed just once. 2.1% of the sample rests with the top ten.

Here is what the overall study found, with its caveats: Contracting CD4+ clones were found mainly in CM and EM memory subsets, while CD8+ clones were enriched in EMRA. Some responding clones were detected in pre-infection memory, suggesting pre-existing cross-reactive memory T cells joined the SARS-CoV-2 response. Clones that contracted from day 15 to 85 showed balanced CD4/CD8 phenotypes, whereas a second wave of clones that expanded from day 15 to 37 leaned towards CD4+. Only a couple of mild cases were covered by the study, and larger cohorts that include severe cases with pre-infection samples were considered necessary. Whether the second-wave clones peaking on day 37 were SARS-CoV-2 specific was not confirmed.

Its CDR3 holds 14 amino acids, cysteine through phenylalanine. Kept here is only the CDR3 DNA, which spans 42 bases and is read in frame from base 1. Reading the germline V gene gives CDR1 SGHRS and CDR2 YFSETQ. V is pared back by 4 bases and J by 0 bases, with 10 bases lying between the germline termini. This receptor was obtained from an adult woman who had mild COVID-19 (a few samples of this study predate the infection). The sample titles of this study are shuffled in the database, so cell type and time point are left out; the donor was told from shared clones. Sequencing was carried out using PBMCs or a T cell subset sorted from them (not recorded which). The chain was built from TRBV5-1 and TRBJ1-1; there is no confident call for the D gene. The base sequence is TGCGCCAGCAGCAGGGAAGAGATGAACACTGAAGCTTTCTTT. This encodes CASSREEMNTEAFF.